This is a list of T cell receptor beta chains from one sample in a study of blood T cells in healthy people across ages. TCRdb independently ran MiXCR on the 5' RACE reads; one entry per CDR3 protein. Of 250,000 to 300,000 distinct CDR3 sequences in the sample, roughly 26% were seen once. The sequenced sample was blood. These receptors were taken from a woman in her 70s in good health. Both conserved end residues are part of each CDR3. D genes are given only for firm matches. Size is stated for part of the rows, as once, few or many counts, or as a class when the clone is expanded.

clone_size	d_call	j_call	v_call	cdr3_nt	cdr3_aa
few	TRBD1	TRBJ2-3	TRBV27	TGTGCCAGCGGGACAGCTAGCACAGATACGCAGTATTTT	CASGTASTDTQYF
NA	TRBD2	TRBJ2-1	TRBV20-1	TGCAGTGCTAGGAAGGCCGGCCTAGCGGTGGTCTACAATGAGCAGTTCTTC	CSARKAGLAVVYNEQFF
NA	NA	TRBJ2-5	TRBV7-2	TGTGCCAGCAGCTTATATCCCCGGGGAGGAGTGAGCCGACAAGAGACCCAGTACTTC	CASSLYPRGGVSRQETQYF
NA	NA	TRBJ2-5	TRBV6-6	TGTGCCAGCAGTTACCTTCCGGAGGGGAAGACCCAGTACTTC	CASSYLPEGKTQYF
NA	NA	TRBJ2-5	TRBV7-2	TGTGCCAGCAGCTCTGGACCTCAGAGGGAGACCCAGTACTTC	CASSSGPQRETQYF
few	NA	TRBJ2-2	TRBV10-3	TGTGCCATCGGGCCCAATTTGGGGGACACCGGGGAGCTGTTTTTT	CAIGPNLGDTGELFF
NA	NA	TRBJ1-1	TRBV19	TGTGCCAGTAGTATCCCAGGCCGTGAAGCTTTCTTT	CASSIPGREAFF
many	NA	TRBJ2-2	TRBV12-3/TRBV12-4	TGTGCCAGCACCCCCTCGGAGAACACCGGGGAGCTGTTTTTT	CASTPSENTGELFF
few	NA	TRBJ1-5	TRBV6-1	TGTGCCAGCAGTGAAGCGCCGGGGGGGCAACAGCCCCAGCATTTT	CASSEAPGGQQPQHF
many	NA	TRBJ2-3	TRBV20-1	TGCAGTGCTTACGACACTCCCCAGGGGACAGATACGCAGTATTTT	CSAYDTPQGTDTQYF
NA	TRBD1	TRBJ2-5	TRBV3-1	TGTGCCAGCAGCCAAGATCAGGGGGCTAAGACCCAGTACTTC	CASSQDQGAKTQYF
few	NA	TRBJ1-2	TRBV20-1	TGCAGTGCCGTGCAGGGGAACGGCTACACCTTC	CSAVQGNGYTF
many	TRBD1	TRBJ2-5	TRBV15	TGTGCCACCAGCAGAGACGGACAGGTACAAGAGACCCAGTACTTC	CATSRDGQVQETQYF
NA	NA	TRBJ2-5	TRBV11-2	TGTGCCAGCAGCCGAGCCCCCGAGGTTGAAGAGACCCAGTACTTC	CASSRAPEVEETQYF
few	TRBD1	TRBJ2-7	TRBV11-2	TGTGCCAGCAGCGCGCCACTGACAGGGATAACCTACGAGCAGTACTTC	CASSAPLTGITYEQYF
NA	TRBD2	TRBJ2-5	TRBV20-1	TGCAGTGCTAGAGCTCTACTAGCGGAACAAGAGACCCAGTACTTC	CSARALLAEQETQYF